This record looks at one T cell receptor beta chain sequence and its context. The junction does not match germline at one end; this may be a read error. The entry originates in a study of T cell repertoires in cytomegalovirus infection. This CDR3 comprises 13 residues. Germline CDR1 and CDR2: MNHEY and SVGAGI. Using its own MiXCR run on the reads, TCRdb lists one record per CDR3 protein. Of roughly 630,000 distinct CDR3 sequences detected, approximately 24% appear once; the ten largest clones hold roughly 8%. The material sequenced was CD8+ T cells from PBMCs. This sequence joins TRBV6-5 and TRBJ1-1; D gene ambiguous. This TCR was recovered from a human donor in good health (CMV status not recorded). Some clones in this sample may be carry-over from other donors' samples. CDR3 nucleotide sequence: TGTGTCAGCAATGGCGGAAAGTGGGCTGAAGCTTTCTTT. It specifies CVSNGGKWAEAFF.